This entry lists 26 T cell receptor beta chains sequenced from one sample in a study of blood T cell repertoires in COVID-19. Sequencing used immunoSEQ multiplex PCR; TCRdb keeps in-frame clones, though not all of them. This sample yields 70,000 to 95,000 clones, of which 85% to 90% are seen a single time; roughly 1.5% belongs to the top ten. The sample comprised peripheral blood. These receptors were obtained from a human donor with active COVID-19. The donor label of this sample is uncertain.

V and J are TRBV10-1 and TRBJ2-2; the D gene is possibly TRBD1 (6 bases). Germline CDR1 WNHNN, CDR2 SYGVQD (reference sequence). The CDR3 has 16 residues. The V end was cut by 2 bases, the J end by 5 bases, with 15 bases between. CDR3 region: CASSERSGAGTGELFF. In DNA, the CDR3 is TGCGCCAGCAGTGAGAGGTCAGGGGCTGGTACCGGGGAGCTGTTTTTT.

The V call is TRBV6-5, the J call TRBJ1-2; 9 bases agree with TRBD1. The CDR3 runs 13 residues. Germline CDR1 is MNHEY and CDR2 is SVGAGI. V was clipped by 5 bases and J by 8 bases; unmatched bases: 6. The CDR3 DNA sequence: TGTGCCAGCAGTCCGGACAGGGGAGTAGGCTACACCTTC. This codes for CASSPDRGVGYTF.

The chain has TRBV7-2 and TRBJ1-1, with 8 positions matching TRBD1. Germline trimming cut 4 bases from V and 3 bases from J; bases unmatched to any gene: 13. The length of the CDR3 is 17 residues. Germline V gene data show CDR1 as SGHTA and CDR2 as FQGNSA. The CDR3 loop is CASSWLSTGVPDTEAFF. In nucleotides, the CDR3 is TGTGCCAGCAGCTGGCTCTCGACAGGGGTTCCGGACACTGAAGCTTTCTTT.

V is TRBV9 and J is TRBJ1-6; 9 bases line up with TRBD1. V was pared by 3 bases and J by 5 bases, with 6 bases of the junction left unmatched. Germline V gives CDR1 SGDLS, CDR2 YYNGEE. There are 16 residues in the CDR3. CDR3 nucleotides: TGTGCCAGCAGCGCCGGGACAGGGAGGAATAATTCACCCCTCCACTTT. It yields the protein CASSAGTGRNNSPLHF.

The chain links TRBV5-6 to TRBJ2-3, with 9 bases fitting TRBD2. CDR3 length equals 17 residues. Germline V gene sequence: CDR1 SGHDT, CDR2 YYEEEE. V lost 3 bases to trimming and J lost 6 bases; unmatched junction nucleotides: 14. CDR3: CASSWQGLAGSGDTQYF. The DNA for the CDR3 is TGTGCCAGCAGCTGGCAGGGTCTAGCGGGGAGCGGGGATACGCAGTATTTT.

The V gene is TRBV30, the J gene TRBJ1-1; the D gene is possibly TRBD1 (6 bases). Trimming removed 2 bases at V and 4 bases at J, with 8 bases between. The CDR3 covers 12 residues. The germline V gene has CDR1 GTSNPN and CDR2 SVGIG (reference sequence). The CDR3 DNA reads as TGTGCCTGGAGTCACAGGGTCACTGAAGCTTTCTTT. As protein: CAWSHRVTEAFF. Using reference TRBV30 and TRBJ1-1 for the parts outside the CDR3, the full variable domain is SQTIHQWPATLVQPVGSPLSLECTVEGTSNPNLYWYRQAAGRGLQLLFYSVGIGQISSEVPQNLSASRPQDRQFILSSKKLLLSDSGFYLCAWSHRVTEAFFGQGTRLTVV.

The chain carries TRBV4-1 and TRBJ2-7, with TRBD1 identical over 8 bases. V trimming: 0 bases; J trimming: 0 bases; junction bases outside the gene matches: 7. Germline V gene data show CDR1 as MGHRA and CDR2 as YSYEKL. The CDR3 runs 17 residues. The CDR3 is CASSQEIPRGPSYEQYF. CDR3 sequence (DNA): TGCGCCAGCAGCCAAGAGATACCCAGGGGGCCCTCCTACGAGCAGTACTTC.

This CDR3 is CASSLNGHSNQPQHF. Written as DNA, the CDR3 is TGTGCCAGCAGCTTAAACGGACATAGCAATCAGCCCCAGCATTTT. J is TRBJ1-5 and V is TRBV11-1; D might be TRBD1 (5 bases). Trimming left V 2 bases short and J 0 bases short, with 8 bases between. CDR1 SGHAT and CDR2 FQDESV come from the germline V gene (reference sequence). The CDR3 runs 15 residues.

This chain's CDR3 is CASSPGESSYNEQFF. The CDR3 bases are TGCGCCAGCAGCCCCGGTGAGAGCTCCTACAATGAGCAGTTCTTC. The chain employs TRBV5-1 and TRBJ2-1; no clear D. Between the trimmed V and J ends, which lost 4 bases and 0 bases, there was a span of 11 bases. CDR3 length: 15 amino acids. CDR1 is SGHRS, CDR2 YFSETQ, per germline.

The chain joins TRBV4-1 to TRBJ2-3; 10 bases match TRBD2. This CDR3 has 16 amino acids. The germline V gene encodes CDR1 MGHRA and CDR2 YSYEKL. V was pared by 2 bases and J by 2 bases, with 4 bases of the junction left unmatched. Here the CDR3 DNA reads TGCGCCAGCAGCCAACTACTAGCGGGATCCACAGATACGCAGTATTTT. This codes for CASSQLLAGSTDTQYF.

The chain links TRBV2 to TRBJ2-1, with 7 bases that match TRBD1. V lost 6 bases to trimming and J lost 5 bases; unmatched junction nucleotides: 4. This CDR3 spans 13 amino acids. The germline V gene encodes CDR1 SNHLY and CDR2 FYNNEI. CDR3 coding DNA: TGTGCCAGCAGCGCCGGGACAGACAATGAGCAGTTCTTC. It translates to CASSAGTDNEQFF.

The genes are TRBV29-1 and TRBJ2-1; D gene ambiguous. Germline CDR1 is SQVTM and CDR2 is ANQGSEA. Trimming pared 4 bases from V and 9 bases from J, leaving 13 bases between. The CDR3 is 12 amino acids. DNA for the CDR3: TGCAGCGTTGTCAAAAGCCTTGGTGAGCAGTTCTTC. Translation: CSVVKSLGEQFF.

The CDR3 is CASSLNRNNEKLFF. DNA of the CDR3: TGTGCCAGCAGCCTAAACAGGAACAATGAAAAACTGTTTTTT. V is TRBV3-1 (or the pseudogene TRBV3-2) and J is TRBJ1-4, with D perhaps matching TRBD1 (5 bases). This CDR3 is 14 amino acids long. CDR1 is LGHDT, CDR2 YNNKEL, per germline (reference sequence). V lost 4 bases to trimming and J lost 5 bases, with 11 bases between them.

The chain couples TRBV10-3 to TRBJ2-7, with D tentatively TRBD2 (6 bases). Germline CDR1 is ENHRY and CDR2 is SYGVKD. The ends were cut back, 0 bases at V and 5 bases at J, with 8 bases in the middle. The CDR3 covers 13 residues. DNA for the CDR3: TGTGCCATCAGTGAGTCGAGGACTAACGAGCAGTACTTC. It codes for CAISESRTNEQYF.

The chain recombines TRBV6-5 with TRBJ2-1; the D gene is possibly TRBD1 (6 bases). Trimming removed 7 bases at V and 7 bases at J, with 14 bases between. The CDR3 contains 13 residues. CDR1 and CDR2 from the germline V gene are MNHEY and SVGAGI. DNA for the CDR3: TGTGCCAGCAAACAGGGTCCTGGGAATGAGCAGTTCTTC. Protein: CASKQGPGNEQFF.

This sequence joins TRBV5-1 and TRBJ2-7; TRBD2 matches 7 bases. V was clipped by 0 bases and J by 6 bases; unmatched bases: 9. The CDR3 contains 15 residues. The V gene's germline CDR1 is SGHRS and CDR2 YFSETQ. CDR3 sequence: CASSLETSNVGEQYF. The CDR3, as DNA: TGCGCCAGCAGCTTGGAGACTAGCAACGTGGGCGAGCAGTACTTC.

The V call is TRBV5-8, the J call TRBJ2-1, with a tentative D call TRBD1 (5 bases). Trimming took off 2 bases at V and 8 bases at J, with 17 bases between the two ends. The germline V gene has CDR1 SGHTS and CDR2 YDEGEE. The CDR3 covers 15 residues. DNA for the CDR3: TGTGCCAGCAGCTTAGGCAACCCCACAGGTTATGAGCAGTTCTTC. It yields the protein CASSLGNPTGYEQFF.

The V and J genes are TRBV7-8 and TRBJ2-1; TRBD2 might be the D (7 bases). Trimming removed 2 bases from V and 4 bases from J, with 12 bases in between. CDR3 size: 15 residues. CDR1 and CDR2 from the germline V gene are SGHVS and FQNEAQ. The CDR3 region has the DNA TGTGCCAGCAGCTTAAGAAGGGGGGGTTACAATGAGCAGTTCTTC. Translated, it gives CASSLRRGGYNEQFF. The full variable domain, rest sourced from reference TRBV7-8 and TRBJ2-1, is GAGVSQSPRYKVAKRGQDVALRCDPISGHVSLFWYQQALGQGPEFLTYFQNEAQLDKSGLPSDRFFAERPEGSVSTLKIQRTQQEDSAVYLCASSLRRGGYNEQFFGPGTRLTVL.

The CDR3 is CASSSQGLGYMNTEAFF. CDR3 DNA sequence: TGCGCCAGCAGCTCACAGGGTCTGGGGTACATGAACACTGAAGCTTTCTTT. The chain links TRBV5-1 to TRBJ1-1; perhaps TRBD1 as D (6 bases). The CDR3 length is 17 residues. V was clipped by 3 bases and J by 0 bases, with 18 bases between them. Germline V gives CDR1 SGHRS, CDR2 YFSETQ.

The chain joins TRBV14 to TRBJ1-3; no clear D. Germline V gene lookup returns CDR1 SGHDN and CDR2 FVKESK. The CDR3 consists of 15 residues. Trimming removed 4 bases from V and 4 bases from J, with 14 bases in between. The CDR3 sequence is CASSPTRGTGNTIYF. The CDR3 DNA sequence: TGTGCCAGCAGCCCAACCCGCGGCACAGGAAACACCATATATTTT.

This clone occurred a few times. The gene calls are TRBV10-3 and TRBJ1-4, with TRBD1 matching over 7 bases. Germline-derived CDR1 and CDR2 are ENHRY and SYGVKD. Trimming cost V 3 bases and J 4 bases; bases outside gene matches: 2. CDR3 length: 14 residues. The CDR3 is CAISDDRVNEKLFF. The CDR3 nucleotides read TGTGCCATCAGTGATGACAGGGTTAATGAAAAACTGTTTTTT.

The rearrangement uses TRBV5-4 and TRBJ1-1; possibly TRBD1 for D (5 bases). Per germline, CDR1 SGHNT and CDR2 YYREEE (reference sequence). Trimming removed 5 bases at V and 5 bases at J, with 16 bases between. The CDR3 runs to 14 residues. Written as DNA, the CDR3 is TGTGCCAGCAGTCCCTGGCGGGGGGGAACTGAAGCTTTCTTT. Its protein product is CASSPWRGGTEAFF.

J is TRBJ1-4 and V is TRBV9; 8 positions match TRBD1. Germline V CDR1 and CDR2: SGDLS, YYNGEE. The J segment lost 6 bases and the V segment lost 2 bases, leaving 12 bases of the junction unmatched. The CDR3 length is 17 residues. This CDR3 reads CASSVDGRQGSDEKLFF. The CDR3 DNA follows: TGTGCCAGCAGCGTGGACGGAAGACAGGGGTCGGATGAAAAACTGTTTTTT. Drawing the rest from reference TRBV9 and TRBJ1-4, the complete variable domain is DSGVTQTPKHLITATGQRVTLRCSPRSGDLSVYWYQQSLDQGLQFLIQYYNGEERAKGNILERFSAQQFPDLHSELNLSSLELGDSALYFCASSVDGRQGSDEKLFFGSGTQLSVL.

The rearrangement joins TRBV14 to TRBJ2-5, with 9 bases aligning to TRBD2. Germline V gene sequence: CDR1 SGHDN, CDR2 FVKESK. This CDR3 spans 15 amino acids. The trim removed 1 base at V and 7 bases at J, leaving 7 bases unmatched. CDR3 residues: CASSQGGLALRTQYF. The CDR3 nucleotides are TGTGCCAGCAGCCAAGGGGGACTAGCCCTCCGGACCCAGTACTTC.

The chain is built from TRBV18 and TRBJ2-1; 8 bases agree with TRBD2. CDR1 and CDR2 (germline): KGHSH, LQKENI. V shed 3 bases and J 5 bases; nucleotides not matched to a gene: 9. This CDR3 spans 16 amino acids. In DNA, the CDR3 is TGTGCCAGCTCACCCCTTTGGCGGGGGGTTGACAATGAGCAGTTCTTC. Its protein is CASSPLWRGVDNEQFF.

This sequence joins TRBV19 and TRBJ2-7, with 11 bases identical to TRBD1. CDR3 length equals 14 residues. The germline V gene encodes CDR1 LNHDA and CDR2 SQIVND (reference sequence). With V trimmed by 7 bases and J by 5 bases, 7 bases remained unmatched. The CDR3 reads CASTRDRGSDEQYF. The CDR3 DNA reads as TGTGCCAGTACAAGGGACAGGGGGTCCGACGAGCAGTACTTC.